Included here is one T cell receptor (beta chain) sequence, with context. Its matching antigen is unknown. This specimen belongs to a study of identical twins. General observations from the study: Modelling approaches yielded underestimates of out-of-frame TCR alpha sharing between monozygotic twins. High-abundance cord blood beta clonotypes had fewer insertions; memory repertoires showed none. Twins shared out-of-frame alpha sequences with excess low generation probability.

Unique molecular identifiers were present on cDNA, and template switching added a universal primer site. TCRdb ran MiXCR on the 5' RACE reads and lists one entry per CDR3 protein. The sample consists of 240,000 or so distinct CDR3 sequences, 10% to 13% of them appearing once. V trimming: 5 bases; J trimming: 4 bases; junction bases outside the gene matches: 8. The CDR3 totals 15 residues. Germline CDR1 is MNHNS and CDR2 is SASEGT. This receptor was obtained from a man in his fifties in good health. Sequencing was done on a sample of memory T cells sorted from blood. The chain couples TRBV6-1 to TRBJ1-2; 9 bases are a match to TRBD1. The CDR3 region is CASSPEQGATYGYTF. In nucleotides, the CDR3 is TGTGCCAGCAGTCCGGAACAGGGGGCCACCTATGGCTACACCTTC.